This T cell receptor (beta chain) was captured by sequencing in a study of identical twins. The CDR3 has 16 residues. Germline V lookup: CDR1 MNHNS, CDR2 SASEGT. Trimming removed 2 bases at V and 5 bases at J, with 15 bases between. Template switching supplied a universal primer site; unique molecular identifiers were carried on the cDNA. TCRdb passed the 5' RACE reads through MiXCR, listing each CDR3 protein once. The table shows 470,000 or so distinct CDR3 sequences, with 24% occurring only once. This same sample was also part of a study on T cells expressing NK-cell markers.

The chain recombines TRBV6-1 with TRBJ1-4; tentative D call: TRBD1 (5 bases). The TCR was taken from a woman between 18 and 29 years old in good health. The sample was CD4+ T cells sorted from blood. CDR3 DNA sequence: TGTGCCAGCAGTGAAATTGGGTGGGGGGTGAATGAAAAACTGTTTTTT. This translates into CASSEIGWGVNEKLFF.